A single sample gave rise to the 22 T cell receptor beta chains below, sequenced in a study of patients and donors after allogeneic stem cell transplantation. Via MiXCR, TCRdb re-called the RT-PCR reads, giving one row per CDR3 protein. Among 84,000 or so distinct CDR3 sequences listed, around 46% were seen once. Sequencing used blood, either unsorted or a sorted T cell fraction (not recorded which). These receptors all come from a human donor who was either an allogeneic HSCT recipient or a stem cell or donor lymphocyte infusion donor (not recorded which). It is not recorded whose cells these are; they may come from a transplant donor.

This clonotype was counted between two and nine times. The chain couples TRBV3-1 to TRBJ1-6; D remains unclear. Trimming took off 1 base at V and 9 bases at J, with 10 bases between the two ends. The length of the CDR3 is 14 residues. CDR1 and CDR2 from the germline V gene are LGHDT and YNNKEL (reference sequence). CDR3 amino acids: CASSQGQFSSPLHF. The CDR3 nucleotides read TGTGCCAGCAGCCAAGGCCAGTTTAGTTCACCCCTCCACTTT.

This chain connects TRBV6-1 to TRBJ2-3; 7 nucleotides align to TRBD2. This CDR3 has 16 amino acids. Trimming removed 6 bases from V and 0 bases from J; junction bases left unmatched: 9. Per germline, CDR1 MNHNS and CDR2 SASEGT. The CDR3 region has the DNA TGTGCCAGCAGCCGGGAGGACTCTTCGAGCACAGATACGCAGTATTTT. This gives the protein CASSREDSSSTDTQYF.

The chain links TRBV5-1 to TRBJ1-5; D ambiguous. CDR1 SGHRS and CDR2 YFSETQ come from the germline V gene. The V and J ends lost 0 bases and 7 bases respectively, with 14 bases between them. CDR3 length: 15 amino acids. In nucleotides, the CDR3 is TGCGCCAGCAGCTTGGCGGCCGTCCCAAGACAGCCCCAGCATTTT. This codes for CASSLAAVPRQPQHF.

V gene TRBV20-1 combines with J gene TRBJ1-1; no definite D call. Looked up from germline, CDR1 is DFQATT and CDR2 is SNEGSKA (reference sequence). This CDR3 has 14 residues. CDR3 loop: CSQEGLGSDTEAFF. CDR3 nucleotides: TGCAGCCAAGAGGGCCTTGGCTCTGACACTGAAGCTTTCTTT.

This clonotype was seen a few times. The chain has TRBV12-3 or TRBV12-4 and TRBJ1-6, with D perhaps TRBD1 (6 bases). The CDR3 runs to 15 residues. Between the trimmed V and J ends, which lost 5 bases and 10 bases, there was a span of 18 bases. The CDR3, as DNA: TGTGCCAGCAGTACCCAAACAGGGCTAAAATCACCCCTCCACTTT. Translation: CASSTQTGLKSPLHF.

The rearrangement joins TRBV20-1 to TRBJ2-1; D unresolved. Germline V gene sequence: CDR1 DFQATT, CDR2 SNEGSKA (reference sequence). V gave up 3 bases and J gave up 0 bases, with 6 bases separating them. The CDR3 spans 13 residues. DNA of the CDR3: TGCAGTGCTAGCGATAGCTCCTACAATGAGCAGTTCTTC. Amino acid sequence: CSASDSSYNEQFF.

This chain links TRBV11-2 with TRBJ2-7; the D is unclear. Germline CDR1 reads SGHAT; CDR2 reads FQNNGV. The CDR3 spans 13 residues. V was trimmed by 4 bases and J by 6 bases, leaving 13 bases between them. The CDR3 DNA follows: TGTGCCAGCAGCTCCCCGAAGCTTTTCGAGCAGTACTTC. Residues: CASSSPKLFEQYF. Complete variable domain (other parts from reference TRBV11-2 and TRBJ2-7): EAGVAQSPRYKIIEKRQSVAFWCNPISGHATLYWYQQILGQGPKLLIQFQNNGVVDDSQLPKDRFSAERLKGVDSTLKIQPAKLEDSAVYLCASSSPKLFEQYFGPGTRLTVT.

This clonotype was observed a few times. The rearrangement links TRBV7-8 to TRBJ2-1; TRBD2 matches 8 bases. CDR1 is SGHVS, CDR2 FQNEAQ, per germline. This CDR3 region has 14 residues. Germline trimming cut 4 bases from V and 8 bases from J; bases unmatched to any gene: 7. This CDR3 reads CASSSGLGWDEQFF. CDR3 in DNA: TGTGCCAGCAGCTCGGGACTAGGGTGGGATGAGCAGTTCTTC. Full variable domain (remainder filled in from reference TRBV7-8 and TRBJ2-1): GAGVSQSPRYKVAKRGQDVALRCDPISGHVSLFWYQQALGQGPEFLTYFQNEAQLDKSGLPSDRFFAERPEGSVSTLKIQRTQQEDSAVYLCASSSGLGWDEQFFGPGTRLTVL.

This clonotype was counted only a few times. The genes are TRBV3-1 and TRBJ1-5; D is uncertain. V shed 1 base and J shed 6 bases, with 7 bases lying between them. The germline V gene encodes CDR1 LGHDT and CDR2 YNNKEL (reference sequence). This CDR3 has 13 residues. CDR3 amino acids: CASSQVHGQPQHF. CDR3 sequence (DNA): TGTGCCAGCAGCCAAGTTCATGGTCAGCCCCAGCATTTT.

The chain links TRBV11-2 to TRBJ1-3; no clear D gene. V lost 3 bases to trimming and J lost 0 bases, with 6 bases between them. Per the germline V gene, CDR1 is SGHAT and CDR2 is FQNNGV. The CDR3 consists of 14 residues. The CDR3, as DNA: TGTGCCAGCAGCTTGAGGAACTCTGGAAACACCATATATTTT. Protein product: CASSLRNSGNTIYF.

The rearrangement joins TRBV4-2 to TRBJ1-2; 8 nucleotides line up with TRBD1. The CDR3 length is 15 residues. V lost 4 bases to trimming and J lost 2 bases; unmatched junction nucleotides: 6. CDR1 is LGHNA, CDR2 YNFKEQ, per germline. The CDR3 DNA sequence: TGTGCCAGCAGCCCGCCGACAGGGGAAAACTATGGCTACACCTTC. Amino acid sequence: CASSPPTGENYGYTF.

The rearrangement joins TRBV7-2 to TRBJ1-2, with 7 bases lining up with TRBD1. Germline V gene lookup returns CDR1 SGHTA and CDR2 FQGNSA. This CDR3 comprises 13 residues. The trim removed 5 bases at V and 8 bases at J, leaving 8 bases unmatched. The CDR3 protein is CASSPTGDDGYTF. As DNA, the CDR3 is TGTGCCAGCAGCCCTACAGGGGACGACGGCTACACCTTC.

This clonotype was seen a few times. V gene TRBV5-1 combines with J gene TRBJ1-2; 9 nucleotides align to TRBD1. The CDR3 runs 15 residues. Per the germline V gene, CDR1 is SGHRS and CDR2 is YFSETQ. J lost 13 bases, V lost 0 bases, and 13 bases had no gene match. The CDR3 DNA sequence: TGCGCCAGCAGCTTGGTCCCCGGACAGGGGATTTGCTGCACCTTC. Translating it yields CASSLVPGQGICCTF.

V gene TRBV12-3 or TRBV12-4 combines with J gene TRBJ1-3; no firm D call. The CDR3 runs to 14 residues. V gave up 6 bases and J gave up 3 bases, with 12 bases separating them. This CDR3 is CASSPSRVGNTIYF. As DNA, the CDR3 is TGTGCCAGCAGCCCTTCGAGGGTTGGAAACACCATATATTTT.

The V call is TRBV28, the J call TRBJ1-5; D gene ambiguous. V was cut by 6 bases and J by 2 bases, with 11 bases left in between. This CDR3 contains 14 residues. CDR1 is MDHEN, CDR2 SYDVKM, per germline. In nucleotides, the CDR3 is TGTGCCAGCAGCCCTGAGTGGGGCAATCAGCCCCAGCATTTT. Its protein product is CASSPEWGNQPQHF.

The rearrangement joins TRBV21-1 to TRBJ2-7; the table gives TRBD2 as D, unverified against the DNA. TRBV21-1 is described as a pseudogene. The CDR3 runs 17 residues. CDR3 sequence reads: CASSKVLLAGYSYEQYF. In DNA form, the CDR3 reads TGTGCCAGCAGCAAGGTTTTACTAGCGGGATACTCCTACGAGCAGTACTTC.

The J gene is TRBJ2-2, the V gene TRBV4-2; no definite D call. Trimming stripped 0 bases from V and 6 bases from J, with 11 bases between. The CDR3 runs 15 residues. Germline CDR1 reads LGHNA; CDR2 reads YNFKEQ. CDR3 in DNA: TGTGCCAGCAGCCAAGATAGGTCTTCCCCCGGGGAGCTGTTTTTT. Its translation: CASSQDRSSPGELFF.

This clonotype has just a few counts. The V and J genes are TRBV12-3 or TRBV12-4 and TRBJ1-5, with unresolved D. The CDR3 has 15 residues. With 7 bases removed from V and 1 base from J, the gap between germline ends came to 14 bases. The CDR3 bases are TGTGCCAGCACCGACAAAGCCGCAAGCAATCAGCCCCAGCATTTT. It codes for CASTDKAASNQPQHF.

Concerning this clonotype itself: One junction end disagrees with the germline gene, perhaps due to a read error. The chain combines TRBV7-7 with TRBJ2-1; 8 bases line up with TRBD2. Germline CDR1 and CDR2: SSHAT and FNYEAQ (reference sequence). CDR3 size: 17 residues. CDR3 DNA sequence: TGTGCTAGCAGCTTATATAGCGGGGCTAGCTCCTACAATGAGCAGTTCTTC. It is translated as CASSLYSGASSYNEQFF.

This chain links TRBV20-1 with TRBJ1-1; 8 nucleotides line up with TRBD1. CDR3 length: 14 amino acids. Looked up from germline, CDR1 is DFQATT and CDR2 is SNEGSKA (reference sequence). With 5 bases clipped from V and 2 bases from J, the junction kept 7 bases outside the gene matches. CDR3 sequence (DNA): TGCAGTGCTCCAAGGACAGGGATTAACACTGAAGCTTTCTTT. The encoded protein is CSAPRTGINTEAFF.

The genes are TRBV18 and TRBJ2-1; 7 bases match TRBD1. Germline V gene data show CDR1 as KGHSH and CDR2 as LQKENI. CDR3 size: 16 residues. Trimming at V came to 6 bases and at J to 3 bases, leaving 11 bases not matched to a gene. The CDR3 sequence is CASSPDTGAIYNEQFF. CDR3 sequence (DNA): TGTGCCAGCTCGCCGGACACAGGGGCAATCTACAATGAGCAGTTCTTC.

The chain is built from TRBV27 and TRBJ1-2; D is unresolved. The germline V gene encodes CDR1 MNHEY and CDR2 SMNVEV (reference sequence). The CDR3 consists of 15 residues. Trimming removed 3 bases from V and 4 bases from J, with 15 bases in between. The CDR3 loop reads CASSFSGGGLYGYTF. For the CDR3, the DNA is TGTGCCAGCAGTTTTTCGGGAGGTGGTCTCTATGGCTACACCTTC.